This T cell receptor (beta chain) originates from a study of Ad26.COV2.S vaccination and SARS-CoV-2 variants. In the study overall: A participant enrolled in the COV1001 Ad26.COV2.S trial arm provided the sample.

The junction had 7 bases not matched to a gene; V was cut back by 5 bases and J by 5 bases. CDR1 and CDR2 (germline): KGHSH, LQKENI. The length of the CDR3 is 14 residues. Specified treatment: about 20 received Ad26.COV2.S at low or high dose, single or two shots; about five received placebo; per-sample allocation not given. It was on day 63 after the first vaccine or placebo injection that samples were taken. This table comes from immunoSEQ multiplex PCR, and its TCRdb copy is limited to in-frame clones, with some not included. This table has under 400,000 clones, around 86% appearing once. The chain recombines TRBV18 with TRBJ1-1, with 8 bases that match TRBD1. The sequences come from peripheral blood, collected in a trial of Ad26.COV2.S vaccine versus placebo. The receptor comes from a person aged 18-65 years who received the Ad26.COV2.S COVID-19 vaccine or a placebo. The DNA for the CDR3 is TGTGCCAGCTCATTACAGGGGGAGTCTACTGAAGCTTTCTTT. It yields the protein CASSLQGESTEAFF.